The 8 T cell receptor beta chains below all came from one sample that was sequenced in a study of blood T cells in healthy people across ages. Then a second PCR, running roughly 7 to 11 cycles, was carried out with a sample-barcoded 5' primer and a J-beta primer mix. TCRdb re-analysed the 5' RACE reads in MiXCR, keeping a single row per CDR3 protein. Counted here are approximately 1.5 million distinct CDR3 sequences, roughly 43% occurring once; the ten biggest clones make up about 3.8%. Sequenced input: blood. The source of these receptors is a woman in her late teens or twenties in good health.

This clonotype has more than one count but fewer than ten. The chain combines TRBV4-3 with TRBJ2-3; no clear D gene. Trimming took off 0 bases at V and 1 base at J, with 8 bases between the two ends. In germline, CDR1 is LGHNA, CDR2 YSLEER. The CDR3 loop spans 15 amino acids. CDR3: CASSQEGYGTDTQYF. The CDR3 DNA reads TGCGCCAGCAGCCAAGAAGGGTATGGCACAGATACGCAGTATTTT.

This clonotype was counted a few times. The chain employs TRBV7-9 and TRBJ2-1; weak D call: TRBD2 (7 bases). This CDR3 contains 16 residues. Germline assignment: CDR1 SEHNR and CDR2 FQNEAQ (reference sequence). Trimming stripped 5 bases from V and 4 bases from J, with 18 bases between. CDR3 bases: TGTGCCAGCAGCCCTACGGCGGGGGCCCAATACAATGAGCAGTTCTTC. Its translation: CASSPTAGAQYNEQFF.

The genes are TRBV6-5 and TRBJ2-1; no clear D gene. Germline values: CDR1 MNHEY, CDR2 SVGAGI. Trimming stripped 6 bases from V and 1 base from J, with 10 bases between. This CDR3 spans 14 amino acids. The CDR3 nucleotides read TGTGCCAGCAGCGGGTCTGGGTCCTACAATGAGCAGTTCTTC. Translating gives CASSGSGSYNEQFF.

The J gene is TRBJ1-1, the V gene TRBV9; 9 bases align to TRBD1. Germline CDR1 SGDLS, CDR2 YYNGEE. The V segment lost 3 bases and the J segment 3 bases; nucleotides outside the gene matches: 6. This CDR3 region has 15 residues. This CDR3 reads CASSASRTGDTEAFF. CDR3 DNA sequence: TGTGCCAGCAGCGCCTCCAGGACAGGGGACACTGAAGCTTTCTTT.

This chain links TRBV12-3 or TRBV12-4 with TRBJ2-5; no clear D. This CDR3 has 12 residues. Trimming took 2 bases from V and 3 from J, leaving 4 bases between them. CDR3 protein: CASSLSKETQYF. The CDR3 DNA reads TGTGCCAGCAGTTTATCGAAAGAGACCCAGTACTTC.

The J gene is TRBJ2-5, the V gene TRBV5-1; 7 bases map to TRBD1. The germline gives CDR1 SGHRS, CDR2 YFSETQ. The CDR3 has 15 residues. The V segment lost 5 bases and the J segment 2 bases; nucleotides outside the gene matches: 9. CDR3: CASRPTGTPQETQYF. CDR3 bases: TGCGCCAGCAGGCCGACAGGGACGCCTCAAGAGACCCAGTACTTC.

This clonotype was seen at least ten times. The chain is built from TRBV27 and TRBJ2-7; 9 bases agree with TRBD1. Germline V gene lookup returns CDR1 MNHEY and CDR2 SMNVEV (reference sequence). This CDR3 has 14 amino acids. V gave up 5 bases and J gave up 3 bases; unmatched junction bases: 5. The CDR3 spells CASSLRQGVYEQYF. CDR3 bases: TGTGCCAGCAGTCTCCGACAGGGGGTCTACGAGCAGTACTTC.

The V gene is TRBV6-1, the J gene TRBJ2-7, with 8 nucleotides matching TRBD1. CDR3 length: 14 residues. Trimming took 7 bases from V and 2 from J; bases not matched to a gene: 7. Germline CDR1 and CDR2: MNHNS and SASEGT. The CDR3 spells CASTTDRAPYEQYF. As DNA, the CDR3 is TGTGCCAGCACCACGGACAGGGCACCCTACGAGCAGTACTTC.